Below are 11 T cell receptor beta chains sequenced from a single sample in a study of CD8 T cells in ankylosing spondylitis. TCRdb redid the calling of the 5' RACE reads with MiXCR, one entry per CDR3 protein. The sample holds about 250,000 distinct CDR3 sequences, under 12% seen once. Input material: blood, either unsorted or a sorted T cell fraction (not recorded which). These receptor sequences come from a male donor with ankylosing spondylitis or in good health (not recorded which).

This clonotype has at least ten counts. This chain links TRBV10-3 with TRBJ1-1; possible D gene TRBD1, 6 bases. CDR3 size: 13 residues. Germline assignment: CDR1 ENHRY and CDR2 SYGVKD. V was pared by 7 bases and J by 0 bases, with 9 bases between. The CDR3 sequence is CAINQGLNTEAFF. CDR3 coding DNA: TGTGCCATCAATCAGGGGCTGAACACTGAAGCTTTCTTT.

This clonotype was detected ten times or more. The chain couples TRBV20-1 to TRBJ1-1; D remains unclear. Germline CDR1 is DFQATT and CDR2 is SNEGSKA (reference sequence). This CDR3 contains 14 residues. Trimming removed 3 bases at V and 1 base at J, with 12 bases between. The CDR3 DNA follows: TGCAGTGCTAGGTGGGCAGCCCGGAACACTGAAGCTTTCTTT. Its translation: CSARWAARNTEAFF.

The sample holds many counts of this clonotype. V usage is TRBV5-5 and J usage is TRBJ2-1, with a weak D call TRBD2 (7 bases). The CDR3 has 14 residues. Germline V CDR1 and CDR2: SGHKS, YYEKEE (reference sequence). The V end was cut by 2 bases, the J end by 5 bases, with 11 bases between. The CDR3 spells CASSFWGGHNEQFF. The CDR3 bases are TGTGCCAGCAGCTTCTGGGGGGGCCACAATGAGCAGTTCTTC.

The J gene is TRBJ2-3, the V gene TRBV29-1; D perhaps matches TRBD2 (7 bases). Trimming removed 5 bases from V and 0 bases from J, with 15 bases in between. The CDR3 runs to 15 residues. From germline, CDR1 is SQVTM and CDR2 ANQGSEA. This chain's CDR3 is CSVKGGVSSTDTQYF. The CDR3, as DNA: TGCAGCGTTAAGGGGGGGGTCTCCAGCACAGATACGCAGTATTTT.

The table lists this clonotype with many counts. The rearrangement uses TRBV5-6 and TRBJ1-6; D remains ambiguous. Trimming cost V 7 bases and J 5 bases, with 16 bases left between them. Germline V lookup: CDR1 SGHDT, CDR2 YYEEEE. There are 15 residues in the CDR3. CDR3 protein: CASVFRGMDNSPLHF. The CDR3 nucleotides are TGTGCCAGCGTCTTCCGGGGAATGGATAATTCACCCCTCCACTTT.

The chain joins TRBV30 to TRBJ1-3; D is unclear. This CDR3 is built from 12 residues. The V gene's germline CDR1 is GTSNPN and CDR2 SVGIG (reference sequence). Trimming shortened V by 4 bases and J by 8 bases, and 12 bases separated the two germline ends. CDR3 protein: CAWILSGDTIYF. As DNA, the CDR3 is TGTGCCTGGATATTAAGCGGCGACACCATATATTTT.

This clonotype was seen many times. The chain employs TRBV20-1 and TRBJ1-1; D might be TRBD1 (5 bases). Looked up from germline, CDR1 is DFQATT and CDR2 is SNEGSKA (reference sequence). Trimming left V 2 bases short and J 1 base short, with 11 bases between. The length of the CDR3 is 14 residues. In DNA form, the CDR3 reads TGCAGTGCTAGACAACCAGGGTCGAACACTGAAGCTTTCTTT. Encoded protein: CSARQPGSNTEAFF.

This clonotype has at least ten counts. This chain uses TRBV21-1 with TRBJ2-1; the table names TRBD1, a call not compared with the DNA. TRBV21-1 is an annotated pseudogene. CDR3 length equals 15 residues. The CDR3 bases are TGTGCCAGCAGCAAAGAAGAGGCAGGGGGCGTTTTGGAGTTCTTC. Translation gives CASSKEEAGGVLEFF.

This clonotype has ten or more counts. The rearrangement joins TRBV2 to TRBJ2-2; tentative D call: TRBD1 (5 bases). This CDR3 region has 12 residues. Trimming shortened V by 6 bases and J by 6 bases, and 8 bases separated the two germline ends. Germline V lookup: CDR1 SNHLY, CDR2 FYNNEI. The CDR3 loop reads CASRQGAGELFF. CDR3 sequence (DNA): TGTGCCAGCAGGCAGGGCGCCGGGGAGCTGTTTTTT.

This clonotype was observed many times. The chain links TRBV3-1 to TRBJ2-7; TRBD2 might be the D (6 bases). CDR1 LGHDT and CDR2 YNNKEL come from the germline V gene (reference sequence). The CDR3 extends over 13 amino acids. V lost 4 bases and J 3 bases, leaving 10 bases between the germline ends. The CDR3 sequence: CASSRSGYYEQYF. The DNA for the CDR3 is TGTGCCAGCAGCCGTAGCGGATACTACGAGCAGTACTTC.

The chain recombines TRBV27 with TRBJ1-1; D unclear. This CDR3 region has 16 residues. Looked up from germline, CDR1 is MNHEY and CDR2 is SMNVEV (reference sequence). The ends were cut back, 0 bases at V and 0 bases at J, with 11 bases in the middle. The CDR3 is CASSLSSVTMNTEAFF. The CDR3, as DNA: TGTGCCAGCAGTTTATCCAGCGTAACTATGAACACTGAAGCTTTCTTT.